Here is one T cell receptor beta chain with its context. What it recognizes is unknown. Trimming shortened V by 4 bases and J by 4 bases, and 27 bases separated the two germline ends. The CDR3 is 18 residues long. Per germline, CDR1 SGHRS and CDR2 YFSETQ. The data originate from a study of T-cell memory formation after mild COVID-19. Study-level background: Largely, TCR clusters stayed within a single donor. Study findings and constraints: Mostly located in CM and EM were contracting CD4+ clones, with contracting CD8+ clones located in EMRA. Proof of SARS-CoV-2 specificity was absent for the second-wave clones that crested on day 37. Contracting clones, day 15 to 85, had balanced CD4/CD8, and later expanders favored CD4+.

TCRdb used MiXCR to reprocess the 5' RACE reads, holding one entry per CDR3 protein. The sample records approximately 350,000 distinct CDR3 sequences, approximately 14% being singletons. This TCR derives from a young man who had mild COVID-19 (a few samples of this study predate the infection). Cell type and time point are not known. The sample consisted of PBMCs or a T cell subset sorted from them (not recorded which). The rearrangement joins TRBV5-1 to TRBJ2-7, with D perhaps matching TRBD1 or TRBD2 (8 bases each). The CDR3 reads CASSPVGTGGLAVYEQYF. The CDR3 coding sequence is TGCGCCAGCAGCCCGGTGGGGACAGGAGGACTAGCCGTATACGAGCAGTACTTC.